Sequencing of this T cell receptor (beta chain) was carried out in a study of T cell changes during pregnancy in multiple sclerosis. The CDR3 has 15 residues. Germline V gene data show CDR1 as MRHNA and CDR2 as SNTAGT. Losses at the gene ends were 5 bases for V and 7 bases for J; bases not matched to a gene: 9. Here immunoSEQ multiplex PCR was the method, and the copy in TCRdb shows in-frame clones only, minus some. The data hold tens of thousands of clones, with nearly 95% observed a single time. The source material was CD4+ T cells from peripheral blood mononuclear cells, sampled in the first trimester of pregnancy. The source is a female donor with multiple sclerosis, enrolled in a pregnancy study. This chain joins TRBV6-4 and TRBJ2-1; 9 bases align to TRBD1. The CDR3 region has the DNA TGTGCCAGCAGTCTATCCGGACAGGGGAGGAATGAGCAGTTCTTC. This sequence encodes CASSLSGQGRNEQFF.